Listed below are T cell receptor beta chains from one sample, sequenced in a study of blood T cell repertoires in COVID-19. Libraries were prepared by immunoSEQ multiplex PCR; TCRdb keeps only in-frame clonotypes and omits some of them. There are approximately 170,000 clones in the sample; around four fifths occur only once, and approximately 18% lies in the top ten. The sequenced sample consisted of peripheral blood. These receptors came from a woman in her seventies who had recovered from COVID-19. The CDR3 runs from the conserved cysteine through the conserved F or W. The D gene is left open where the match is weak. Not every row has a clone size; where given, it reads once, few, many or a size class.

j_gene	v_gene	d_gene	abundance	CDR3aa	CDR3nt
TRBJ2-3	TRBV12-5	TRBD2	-	CASAKGLAGSDTQYF	TGTGCTAGTGCCAAGGGACTAGCGGGGTCCGATACGCAGTATTTT
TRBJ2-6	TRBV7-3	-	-	CASSLMRGTRSGANVLTF	TGTGCCAGCAGCTTAATGCGGGGAACCCGCTCTGGGGCCAACGTCCTGACTTTC
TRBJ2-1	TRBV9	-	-	CASSLTTSWVNNEQFF	TGTGCCAGCAGCTTAACGACTAGTTGGGTCAACAATGAGCAGTTCTTC
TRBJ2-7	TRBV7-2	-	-	CASSLISLYPGYEQYF	TGTGCCAGCAGCTTAATATCGCTCTACCCGGGGTACGAGCAGTACTTC
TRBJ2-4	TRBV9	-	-	CASSPRTDYIQYF	TGTGCCAGCAGCCCTCGGACAGACTACATTCAGTACTTC
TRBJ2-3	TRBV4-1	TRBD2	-	CASSQESWAAGNQDTQYF	TGCGCCAGCAGCCAAGAGAGTTGGGCAGCGGGGAACCAGGATACGCAGTATTTT
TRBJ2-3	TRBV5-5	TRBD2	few	CASSLGSSGFTDTQYF	TGTGCCAGCAGCTTGGGTTCTAGCGGATTCACAGATACGCAGTATTTT
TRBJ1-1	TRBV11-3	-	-	CASSPGQNTEAFF	TGTGCCAGCAGCCCCGGACAGAACACTGAAGCTTTCTTT
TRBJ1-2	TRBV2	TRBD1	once	CAIGQGYGYTF	TGTGCCATCGGACAGGGCTATGGCTACACCTTC
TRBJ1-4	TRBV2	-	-	CASSEARTATNEKLFF	TGTGCCAGCAGTGAAGCACGGACAGCAACTAATGAAAAACTGTTTTTT
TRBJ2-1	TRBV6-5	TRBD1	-	CASRPWDSNNEQFF	TGTGCCAGCCGCCCCTGGGACAGCAACAATGAGCAGTTCTTC
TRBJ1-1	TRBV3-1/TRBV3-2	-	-	CASSQVLSLTEAFF	TGTGCCAGCAGCCAAGTGCTGAGTTTAACTGAAGCTTTCTTT
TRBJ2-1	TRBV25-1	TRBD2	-	CASSPAGLGGNEQFF	TGTGCCAGCAGCCCCGCGGGACTAGGGGGCAATGAGCAGTTCTTC
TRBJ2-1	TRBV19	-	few	CASSIGLAALYNEQFF	TGTGCCAGTAGTATCGGCTTGGCGGCGCTCTACAATGAGCAGTTCTTC
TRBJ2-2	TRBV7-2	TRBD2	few	CASSPGGANTGELFF	TGTGCCAGCAGTCCCGGGGGGGCGAACACCGGGGAGCTGTTTTTT
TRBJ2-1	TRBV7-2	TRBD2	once	CASTRPGLAGGPGNEQFF	TGTGCCAGCACCCGACCGGGACTAGCGGGAGGGCCTGGGAATGAGCAGTTCTTC
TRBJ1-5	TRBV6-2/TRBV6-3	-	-	CASSARGEGPWGNQPQHF	TGTGCCAGCAGTGCCCGTGGGGAGGGCCCCTGGGGCAATCAGCCCCAGCATTTT
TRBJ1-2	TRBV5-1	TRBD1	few	CASSRLQGAEGYTF	TGCGCCAGCAGCAGATTACAGGGGGCGGAAGGCTACACCTTC
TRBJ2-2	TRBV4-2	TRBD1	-	CASSHRGPTGELFF	TGTGCCAGCAGCCACAGGGGGCCCACCGGGGAGCTGTTTTTT
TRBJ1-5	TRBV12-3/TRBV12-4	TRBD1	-	CASSLPGGQPQHF	TGTGCCAGCAGTTTACCAGGGGGTCAGCCCCAGCATTTT
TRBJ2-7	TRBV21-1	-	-	CATGSGTGAPYEQYF	TGTGCCACGGGGTCGGGGACAGGGGCCCCCTACGAGCAGTACTTC
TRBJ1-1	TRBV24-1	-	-	CATSDYLATEAFF	TGTGCCACCAGTGATTATCTGGCAACTGAAGCTTTCTTT
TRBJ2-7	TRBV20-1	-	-	CSASKGPYEQYF	TGCAGTGCTAGTAAGGGGCCCTACGAGCAGTACTTC
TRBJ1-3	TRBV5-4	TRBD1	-	CASSKGQGLGNTIYF	TGTGCCAGCAGCAAGGGACAGGGACTTGGAAACACCATATATTTT
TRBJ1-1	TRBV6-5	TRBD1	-	CASRRTGANTEAFF	TGTGCCAGCAGGCGCACAGGGGCGAACACTGAAGCTTTCTTT
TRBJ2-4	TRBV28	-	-	CASSLLGAGPRRADIQYF	TGTGCCAGCAGTTTATTGGGGGCAGGGCCTCGCAGGGCAGACATTCAGTACTTC